This passage covers 30 T cell receptor beta chains from one sample sequenced in a study of vaccination and CD4 T cells after COVID-19. Treatment defined: roughly ten-day PBMC culture with coronavirus spike peptide pools or control peptides (ViraFEST assay). These receptors have no known antigen. Oncomine TCR Beta short-read sequencing was applied to DNA from cultured CD4+ T cells. TCRdb itself ran the PCR reads through MiXCR, one entry per CDR3 protein. The data show around 26,000 distinct CDR3 sequences, 35% to 50% seen once. The sample consisted of CD4+ T cells from blood, cultured in vitro. All receptors derive from a human donor who had recovered from COVID-19.

V and J are TRBV11-3 and TRBJ2-3; D tentatively fits TRBD1 or TRBD2 (5 bases each). Germline values: CDR1 SGHNT, CDR2 YENEEA. V gave up 3 bases and J gave up 2 bases, with 12 bases separating them. This CDR3 region has 15 residues. The CDR3 DNA follows: TGTGCCAGCAGCTTTACGGGACCTCACACAGATACGCAGTATTTT. Protein: CASSFTGPHTDTQYF.

This chain joins TRBV24-1 and TRBJ1-5; no definite D call. CDR1 and CDR2 (germline): KGHDR, SFDVKD. V lost 2 bases to trimming and J lost 5 bases, with 9 bases between them. The CDR3 extends over 14 amino acids. In nucleotides, the CDR3 is TGTGCCACCAGTGATTACGGGGAGGATCAGCCCCAGCATTTT. Protein product: CATSDYGEDQPQHF.

The chain recombines TRBV6-5 with TRBJ2-7, with D perhaps TRBD2 (6 bases). Looked up from germline, CDR1 is MNHEY and CDR2 is SVGAGI. This CDR3 is built from 14 residues. Trimming shortened V by 2 bases and J by 4 bases, and 12 bases separated the two germline ends. The CDR3 spells CASSYPGLLYEQYF. The CDR3 region has the DNA TGTGCCAGCAGTTACCCGGGACTGTTGTACGAGCAGTACTTC.

In regard to this clonotype: One end of the junction fails to match germline, which may point to a read error. V usage is TRBV28 and J usage is TRBJ1-2, with D perhaps TRBD1 (5 bases). Germline V gene sequence: CDR1 MDHEN, CDR2 SYDVKM. CDR3 length equals 13 residues. The CDR3 DNA reads as TGTACCAGCAGTAAGGGACGGAACTATGGCTACACCTTC. Its translation: CTSSKGRNYGYTF.

The table lists this clonotype with a few counts. The chain combines TRBV7-8 with TRBJ2-5, with TRBD1 matching 7 bases. The germline V gene has CDR1 SGHVS and CDR2 FQNEAQ. The trim removed 1 base at V and 7 bases at J, leaving 12 bases unmatched. The CDR3 contains 16 residues. The CDR3 spells CASSLGGVAGGPTQYF. DNA of the CDR3: TGTGCCAGCAGCTTAGGGGGTGTGGCAGGGGGTCCGACCCAGTACTTC.

This clonotype has just a few counts. V and J are TRBV7-2 and TRBJ1-2, with a possible D match to TRBD1 (6 bases). In germline, CDR1 is SGHTA, CDR2 FQGNSA. V shed 3 bases and J shed 4 bases, with 9 bases lying between them. The CDR3 is made up of 13 amino acids. The CDR3 DNA follows: TGTGCCAGCAGCTTGGGGGCCCGCTATGGCTACACCTTC. It codes for CASSLGARYGYTF.

This clonotype was found a few times. The DNA for the CDR3 is TGTGCCAGCAGCTTGGGACAGGGGGCATGGGAGCAGTACTTC. It is translated as CASSLGQGAWEQYF. The V and J genes are TRBV7-2 and TRBJ2-7; 12 positions agree with TRBD1. Germline V gene lookup returns CDR1 SGHTA and CDR2 FQGNSA. The CDR3 is 14 residues long. Germline trimming cut 3 bases from V and 7 bases from J; bases unmatched to any gene: 4.

The chain uses TRBV11-2 and TRBJ1-1; D not certain. The ends were cut back, 2 bases at V and 0 bases at J, with 19 bases in the middle. Germline V gene data show CDR1 as SGHAT and CDR2 as FQNNGV. The CDR3 has 18 amino acids. CDR3 protein: CASSLKLRRGILNTEAFF. CDR3 nucleotides: TGTGCCAGCAGCTTAAAATTGAGGCGCGGAATACTGAACACTGAAGCTTTCTTT.

The chain uses TRBV6-2 or TRBV6-3 and TRBJ2-5; D gene unclear. This CDR3 has 16 residues. In germline, CDR1 is MNHEY, CDR2 SVGEGT. V was trimmed by 0 bases and J by 12 bases, leaving 23 bases between them. CDR3 DNA: TGTGCCAGCAGTTACTCCCCGGCACCCCGCGCCCCCCAAAAGTACTTC. This sequence encodes CASSYSPAPRAPQKYF.

The chain combines TRBV18 with TRBJ1-3, with D hard to call. Germline lookup yields CDR1 KGHSH and CDR2 LQKENI. The CDR3 runs to 16 residues. V shed 1 base and J shed 0 bases, with 10 bases lying between them. The CDR3: CASSPLTDSSGNTIYF. The CDR3, as DNA: TGTGCCAGCTCACCACTAACAGATAGCTCTGGAAACACCATATATTTT.

In its sample, this clonotype was seen a few times. The V call is TRBV2, the J call TRBJ2-3, with 11 bases fitting TRBD2. Trimming at V came to 8 bases and at J to 5 bases, leaving 12 bases not matched to a gene. Looked up from germline, CDR1 is SNHLY and CDR2 is FYNNEI. This CDR3 region has 16 residues. CDR3 coding DNA: TGTGCCAGCCCCGACGGCCTAGCGGGGGGCCGAGATACGCAGTATTTT. Protein sequence: CASPDGLAGGRDTQYF.

The chain has TRBV7-3 and TRBJ2-5, with a tentative D call TRBD1 (5 bases). Germline V gene data show CDR1 as SGHTA and CDR2 as FQGTGA. The CDR3 spans 16 residues. The V gene lost 9 bases and the J gene lost 2 bases, with 22 bases spanning the gap. The CDR3 protein is CARSLFSGREQETQYF. The CDR3 DNA sequence: TGTGCCAGGAGCCTTTTCTCAGGCAGGGAACAAGAGACCCAGTACTTC.

The chain has TRBV6-2 or TRBV6-3 and TRBJ2-1; weak D call: TRBD2 (7 bases). Trimming cost V 2 bases and J 3 bases, with 11 bases left between them. The CDR3 runs to 15 residues. CDR1 and CDR2 from the germline V gene are MNHEY and SVGEGT. The CDR3 DNA is TGTGCCAGCAGTTACGGGGGGGACAACTACAATGAGCAGTTCTTC. As protein: CASSYGGDNYNEQFF.

The chain has TRBV7-2 and TRBJ2-7; D call uncertain. The CDR3 covers 13 residues. Germline V gene sequence: CDR1 SGHTA, CDR2 FQGNSA. Trimming pared 0 bases from V and 3 bases from J, leaving 6 bases between. In nucleotides, the CDR3 is TGTGCCAGCAGCTTAGCGGGCGGCTACGAGCAGTACTTC. Residues: CASSLAGGYEQYF.

This clonotype occurred a few times. J is TRBJ2-1 and V is TRBV29-1; 11 bases match TRBD2. V dropped 4 bases and J dropped 9; count of bases not matched to a gene: 5. The CDR3 covers 13 residues. Looked up from germline, CDR1 is SQVTM and CDR2 is ANQGSEA. CDR3 sequence (DNA): TGCAGCGTTGCCGGGACTAGCGGTGGTGAGCAGTTCTTC. Translated: CSVAGTSGGEQFF.

V is TRBV2 and J is TRBJ2-3; D is uncertain. Germline V CDR1 and CDR2: SNHLY, FYNNEI. The CDR3 totals 11 residues. Trimming stripped 7 bases from V and 4 bases from J, with 6 bases between. The CDR3 reads CASNLADTQYF. DNA for the CDR3: TGTGCCAGCAACCTCGCAGATACGCAGTATTTT.

This rearrangement joins TRBV6-5 to TRBJ2-7, with TRBD2 matching 9 bases. Trimming cost V 2 bases and J 0 bases; bases outside gene matches: 5. Germline-derived CDR1 and CDR2 are MNHEY and SVGAGI. This CDR3 contains 16 residues. CDR3 region: CASSYRAGGSSYEQYF. As DNA, the CDR3 is TGTGCCAGCAGTTACAGAGCGGGGGGATCCTCCTACGAGCAGTACTTC.

The chain couples TRBV15 to TRBJ2-3; the D is unclear. The V gene's germline CDR1 is LNHNV and CDR2 YYDKDF (reference sequence). The CDR3 contains 16 residues. V was pared by 0 bases and J by 2 bases, with 12 bases between. The CDR3 region is CATSRDWGRHTDTQYF. DNA of the CDR3: TGTGCCACCAGCAGAGATTGGGGTCGCCACACAGATACGCAGTATTTT.

This clonotype was counted between two and nine times. V usage is TRBV18 and J usage is TRBJ2-7; TRBD2 is a possible D gene (6 bases). In germline, CDR1 is KGHSH, CDR2 LQKENI. The ends were cut back, 6 bases at V and 1 base at J, with 10 bases in the middle. This CDR3 contains 13 residues. Here the CDR3 DNA reads TGTGCCAGCTCCCCTAGCGTTTCCTACGAGCAGTACTTC. Encoded protein: CASSPSVSYEQYF.

The J gene is TRBJ1-5, the V gene TRBV7-8; D gene uncertain. Germline assignment: CDR1 SGHVS and CDR2 FQNEAQ. The CDR3 is 14 residues long. Trimming shortened V by 0 bases and J by 3 bases, and 6 bases separated the two germline ends. The CDR3 reads CASSLAEVNQPQHF. The DNA for the CDR3 is TGTGCCAGCAGCTTAGCCGAGGTCAATCAGCCCCAGCATTTT.

This clonotype was seen more than once but under ten times. This rearrangement joins TRBV6-1 to TRBJ2-5, with TRBD2 matching over 12 bases. This CDR3 is 15 amino acids long. Germline trimming cut 2 bases from V and 2 bases from J; bases unmatched to any gene: 0. In germline, CDR1 is MNHNS, CDR2 SASEGT. The CDR3 coding sequence is TGTGCCAGCAGTGAACTAGCGGGGGGGCAAGAGACCCAGTACTTC. Translation gives CASSELAGGQETQYF.

This sequence joins TRBV7-2 and TRBJ2-1; TRBD2 aligns across 13 bases. The J segment lost 6 bases and the V segment lost 7 bases, leaving 9 bases of the junction unmatched. This CDR3 spans 16 amino acids. Germline V lookup: CDR1 SGHTA, CDR2 FQGNSA. CDR3 residues: CASNLGGLAGSNEQFF. CDR3 in DNA: TGTGCCAGCAACCTGGGGGGACTAGCGGGATCCAATGAGCAGTTCTTC.

This clonotype was detected only a few times. This rearrangement joins TRBV20-1 to TRBJ1-2, with D unresolved. The germline CDR1 and CDR2 sequences are DFQATT and SNEGSKA (reference sequence). Trimming removed 2 bases at V and 4 bases at J, with 11 bases between. The CDR3 runs to 13 residues. Here the CDR3 DNA reads TGCAGTGCTAGAATCTCTTCTCCCTATGGCTACACCTTC. It yields the protein CSARISSPYGYTF.

CDR3: CASQAGQGLGELFF. The CDR3 DNA follows: TGTGCTAGCCAAGCGGGACAGGGGCTCGGGGAGCTGTTTTTT. The rearrangement uses TRBV7-7 and TRBJ2-2; TRBD1 matches at 10 bases. This CDR3 comprises 14 residues. CDR1 SSHAT and CDR2 FNYEAQ come from the germline V gene (reference sequence).

CDR3 sequence reads: CASSSNQGLSYNEQFF. CDR3 nucleotides: TGTGCCAGCAGTTCTAATCAGGGTCTATCCTACAATGAGCAGTTCTTC. J is TRBJ2-1 and V is TRBV6-2 or TRBV6-3; tentative D call: TRBD1 (5 bases). V was clipped by 4 bases and J by 1 base, with 14 bases between them. This CDR3 has 16 residues. Germline CDR1 is MNHEY and CDR2 is SVGEGT.

The table lists this clonotype with a few counts. V gene TRBV7-9 combines with J gene TRBJ2-5; TRBD2 agrees at 9 bases. The germline gives CDR1 SEHNR, CDR2 FQNEAQ (reference sequence). The CDR3 is 16 residues long. The V gene end was trimmed by 2 bases and the J gene end by 2 bases; junction bases not matched to a gene: 6. In DNA form, the CDR3 reads TGTGCCAGCAGCTTATCCGTGACTAGCGGACAAGAGACCCAGTACTTC. It codes for CASSLSVTSGQETQYF.

The chain uses TRBV29-1 and TRBJ2-2, with D perhaps matching TRBD1 (5 bases). V was trimmed by 0 bases and J by 7 bases, leaving 21 bases between them. The CDR3 is 17 residues long. Germline-derived CDR1 and CDR2 are SQVTM and ANQGSEA. The CDR3 sequence: CSVEDVPPGPRRGELFF. CDR3 DNA: TGCAGCGTTGAAGATGTGCCCCCAGGGCCGCGACGCGGGGAGCTGTTTTTT.

The chain employs TRBV7-2 and TRBJ1-6, with unresolved D. The CDR3 runs 13 residues. Germline values: CDR1 SGHTA, CDR2 FQGNSA. Between the trimmed V and J ends, which lost 5 bases and 7 bases, there was a span of 9 bases. The CDR3 coding sequence is TGTGCCAGCAGCGAGGGAGTAAATTCACCCCTCCACTTT. Encoded protein: CASSEGVNSPLHF.

The chain employs TRBV2 and TRBJ2-2; TRBD2 aligns across 15 bases. The CDR3 extends over 15 amino acids. Germline CDR1 reads SNHLY; CDR2 reads FYNNEI. The junction had 3 bases not matched to a gene; V was cut back by 7 bases and J by 6 bases. CDR3 sequence (DNA): TGTGCCAGCACCGGACTAGCGGGAGGGGCCGGGGAGCTGTTTTTT. The encoded protein is CASTGLAGGAGELFF.

The table lists this clonotype with a few counts. CDR3: CATSRDLPGVGSYEQYF. CDR3 DNA sequence: TGTGCCACCAGCAGAGATCTCCCGGGAGTGGGGTCCTACGAGCAGTACTTC. This chain links TRBV15 with TRBJ2-7; TRBD2 might be the D (6 bases). CDR1 and CDR2 (germline): LNHNV, YYDKDF (reference sequence). V was shortened by 0 bases and J by 1 base, with 16 bases between the two germline ends. The CDR3 runs to 17 residues.